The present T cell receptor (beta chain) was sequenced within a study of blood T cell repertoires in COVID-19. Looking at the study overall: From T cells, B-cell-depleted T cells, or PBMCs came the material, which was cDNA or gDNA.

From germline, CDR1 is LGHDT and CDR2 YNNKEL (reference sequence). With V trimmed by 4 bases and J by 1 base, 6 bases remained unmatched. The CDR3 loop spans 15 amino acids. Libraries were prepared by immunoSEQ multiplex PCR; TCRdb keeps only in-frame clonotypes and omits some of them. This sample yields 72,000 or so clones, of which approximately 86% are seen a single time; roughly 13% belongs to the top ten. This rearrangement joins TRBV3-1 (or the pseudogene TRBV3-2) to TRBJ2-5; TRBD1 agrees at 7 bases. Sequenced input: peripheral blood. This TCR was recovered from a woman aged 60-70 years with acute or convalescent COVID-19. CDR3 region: CASSRSTGFQETQYF. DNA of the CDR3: TGTGCCAGCAGCCGATCGACAGGGTTCCAAGAGACCCAGTACTTC.